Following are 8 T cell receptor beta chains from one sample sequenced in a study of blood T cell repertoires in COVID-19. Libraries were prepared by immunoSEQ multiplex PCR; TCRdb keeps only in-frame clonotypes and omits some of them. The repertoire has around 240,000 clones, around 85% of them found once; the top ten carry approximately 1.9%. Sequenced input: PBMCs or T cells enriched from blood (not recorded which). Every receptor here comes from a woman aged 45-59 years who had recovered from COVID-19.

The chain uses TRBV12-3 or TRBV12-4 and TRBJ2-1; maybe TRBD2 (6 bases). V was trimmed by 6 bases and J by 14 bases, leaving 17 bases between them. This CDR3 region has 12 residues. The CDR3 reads CASRNNRRAKFF. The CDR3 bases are TGTGCCAGCAGAAACAATAGGAGGGCCAAGTTCTTC.

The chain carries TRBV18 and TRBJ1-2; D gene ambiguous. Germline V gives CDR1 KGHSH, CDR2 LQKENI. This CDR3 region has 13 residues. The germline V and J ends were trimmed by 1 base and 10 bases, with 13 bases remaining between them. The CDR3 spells CASSPLSGVDYTF. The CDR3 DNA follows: TGTGCCAGCTCACCACTATCCGGGGTTGACTACACCTTC.

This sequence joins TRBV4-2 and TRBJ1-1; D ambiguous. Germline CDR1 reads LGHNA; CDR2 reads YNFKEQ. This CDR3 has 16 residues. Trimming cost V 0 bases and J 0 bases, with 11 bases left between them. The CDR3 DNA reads TGTGCCAGCAGCCAAGATGAGGAGCGTATGAACACTGAAGCTTTCTTT. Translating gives CASSQDEERMNTEAFF.

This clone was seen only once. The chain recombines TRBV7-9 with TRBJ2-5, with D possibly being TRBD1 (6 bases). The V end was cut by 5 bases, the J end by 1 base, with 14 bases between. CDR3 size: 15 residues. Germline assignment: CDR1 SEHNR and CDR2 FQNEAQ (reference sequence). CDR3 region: CASSDYRAPQETQYF. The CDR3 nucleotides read TGTGCCAGCAGCGACTACAGGGCCCCCCAAGAGACCCAGTACTTC.

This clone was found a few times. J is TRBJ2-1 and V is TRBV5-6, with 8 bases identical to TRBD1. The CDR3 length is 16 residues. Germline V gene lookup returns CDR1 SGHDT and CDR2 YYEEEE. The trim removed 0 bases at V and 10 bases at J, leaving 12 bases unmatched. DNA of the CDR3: TGTGCCAGCAGCTTGGCGTCAGGGGGCGCGGTGGGCGAGCAGTTCTTC. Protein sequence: CASSLASGGAVGEQFF.

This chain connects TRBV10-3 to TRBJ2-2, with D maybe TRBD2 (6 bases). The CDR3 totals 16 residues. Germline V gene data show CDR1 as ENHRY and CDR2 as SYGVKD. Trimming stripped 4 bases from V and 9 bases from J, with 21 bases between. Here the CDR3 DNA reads TGTGCCATCAGTGGAACAGTAGGAGGGAATTCCTGGGAGCTGTTTTTT. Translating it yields CAISGTVGGNSWELFF.

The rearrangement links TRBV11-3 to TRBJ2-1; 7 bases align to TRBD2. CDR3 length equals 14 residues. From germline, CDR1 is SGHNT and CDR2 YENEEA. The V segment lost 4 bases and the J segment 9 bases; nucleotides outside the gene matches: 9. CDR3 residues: CASSSSGGVAEQFF. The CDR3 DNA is TGTGCCAGCAGCTCTAGCGGAGGAGTCGCTGAGCAGTTCTTC. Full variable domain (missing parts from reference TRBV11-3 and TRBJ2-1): EAGVVQSPRYKIIEKKQPVAFWCNPISGHNTLYWYLQNLGQGPELLIRYENEEAVDDSQLPKDRFSAERLKGVDSTLKIQPAELGDSAVYLCASSSSGGVAEQFFGPGTRLTVL.

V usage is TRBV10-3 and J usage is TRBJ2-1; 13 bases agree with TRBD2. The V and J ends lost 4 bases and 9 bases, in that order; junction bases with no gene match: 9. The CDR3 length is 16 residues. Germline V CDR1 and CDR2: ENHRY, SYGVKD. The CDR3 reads CAISGGLAGHIGEQFF. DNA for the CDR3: TGTGCCATCAGTGGGGGACTAGCGGGACATATCGGTGAGCAGTTCTTC.